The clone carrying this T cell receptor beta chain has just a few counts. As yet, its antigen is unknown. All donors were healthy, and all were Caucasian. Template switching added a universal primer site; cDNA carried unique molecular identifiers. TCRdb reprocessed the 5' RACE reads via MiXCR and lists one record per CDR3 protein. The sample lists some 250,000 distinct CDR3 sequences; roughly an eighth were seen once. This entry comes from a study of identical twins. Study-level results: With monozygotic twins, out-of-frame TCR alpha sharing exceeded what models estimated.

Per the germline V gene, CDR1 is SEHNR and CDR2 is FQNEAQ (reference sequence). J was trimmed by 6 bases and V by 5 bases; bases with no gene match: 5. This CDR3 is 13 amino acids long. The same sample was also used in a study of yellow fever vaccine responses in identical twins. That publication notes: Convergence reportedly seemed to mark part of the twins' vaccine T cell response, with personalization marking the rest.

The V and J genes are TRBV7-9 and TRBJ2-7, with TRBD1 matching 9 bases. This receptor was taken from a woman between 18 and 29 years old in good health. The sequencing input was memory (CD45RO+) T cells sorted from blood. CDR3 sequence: CASSTTGGIEQYF. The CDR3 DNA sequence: TGTGCCAGCAGCACAACAGGGGGCATCGAGCAGTACTTC.